This T cell receptor (beta chain) is from a study of OX40 agonist ivuxolimab in advanced cancers. Whole-study context: Enrollees could have had prior anti-PD-1, anti-PD-L1 or anti-CTLA-4 therapy, which about 40% had received.

Cycle 7 day 1, cycle 4 day 1, and baseline were the timepoints at which blood was sampled. TCRdb keeps only in-frame clones here, not all; method: immunoSEQ multiplex PCR. The data show about 76,000 clones, 89% seen once. Germline V gene data show CDR1 as MDHEN and CDR2 as SYDVKM. Germline trimming cut 1 base from V and 8 bases from J; bases unmatched to any gene: 9. This CDR3 is 17 amino acids long. This clone appeared once. This clonotype was sampled from an adult with an advanced solid tumor such as melanoma, head and neck, liver or kidney cancer. This chain joins TRBV28 and TRBJ1-5, with 12 bases that match TRBD1. Sequenced material: CD4+ or CD8+ T cells sorted from blood, taken in a trial of the OX40 agonist ivuxolimab. In DNA, the CDR3 is TGTGCCAGCAGTTTATTGGGGGACAGGGGGCGCAGAGAGCCCCAGCATTTT. This encodes CASSLLGDRGRREPQHF.